The rows below give T cell receptor beta chains drawn from one sample of a study of T cell changes during pregnancy in multiple sclerosis. TCRdb keeps only in-frame clones here, not all; method: immunoSEQ multiplex PCR. Seen here are some 44,000 clones, around 90% observed once, and the top ten hold approximately 1%. The sequencing used CD4+ T cells from peripheral blood mononuclear cells, collected after pregnancy. These receptors all come from a female donor with multiple sclerosis, enrolled in a pregnancy study. CDR3s include the opening cysteine and the closing phenylalanine or tryptophan. D genes are given only for firm matches. Rows may omit the clone size; those that give it use once, few, many or a size class.

v_call,d_call,j_call,clone_size,cdr3_nt,cdr3_aa
TRBV6-1,-,TRBJ2-7,-,TGTGCCAGCAGTGTATACGGGAGCCCCTACGAGCAGTACTTC,CASSVYGSPYEQYF
TRBV7-6,-,TRBJ2-1,once,TGTGCCAGCAGCTTAGTTCATAGTGAGCAGTTCTTC,CASSLVHSEQFF
TRBV9,-,TRBJ2-1,few,TGTGCCAGCAGCGTAAGAGGGTACAATGAGCAGTTCTTC,CASSVRGYNEQFF
TRBV27,-,TRBJ2-2,-,TGTGCCAGCAGTTTATCGGGGGGGCACGGGGGGGAGCTGTTTTTT,CASSLSGGHGGELFF
TRBV5-1,-,TRBJ2-2,-,TGCGCCAGCAGCTTCGGAGCGGTTGACACCGGGGAGCTGTTTTTT,CASSFGAVDTGELFF
TRBV6-6,-,TRBJ1-1,-,TGTGCCAGCAGTTACGAAGGGGATCACGCTGAAGCTTTCTTT,CASSYEGDHAEAFF
TRBV7-2,TRBD1,TRBJ2-1,-,TGTGCCAGCAGCTTCTCCCCTCGGGACAGGGGGCAGTTCTTC,CASSFSPRDRGQFF
TRBV19,-,TRBJ1-6,-,TGTGCCAGTAGTATGGGGAGTTCACCCCTCCACTTT,CASSMGSSPLHF
TRBV2,TRBD1,TRBJ1-5,-,TGTGCCAGCAGTGGACAGGGTAATCAGCCCCAGCATTTT,CASSGQGNQPQHF
TRBV4-1,TRBD1,TRBJ1-2,-,TGCGCCAGCAGCCCCGTGGACAGGGCCTCTGGCTACACCTTC,CASSPVDRASGYTF
TRBV27,-,TRBJ2-1,-,TGTGCCAGCCGGAGTGGAGTCCACAATGAGCAGTTCTTC,CASRSGVHNEQFF
TRBV11-2,TRBD2,TRBJ2-1,-,TGTGCCAGCAGCTTCGGGGGGACGGACAACAATGAGCAGTTCTTC,CASSFGGTDNNEQFF
TRBV9,-,TRBJ1-1,once,TGTGCCAGCAGCTGGGACACGAACACTGAAGCTTTCTTT,CASSWDTNTEAFF
TRBV5-4,-,TRBJ2-5,-,TGTGCCAGCAGCTTGGTTAGCGGAGGGGAGACCCAGTACTTC,CASSLVSGGETQYF
TRBV5-8,TRBD1,TRBJ1-5,-,TGTGCCAGCAGCTATGACAGGGGGCAGCCCCAGCATTTT,CASSYDRGQPQHF
TRBV27,TRBD1,TRBJ1-6,-,TGTGCCAGCAGTTCCCATGGACAGGGAATGGCCCTCCACTTT,CASSSHGQGMALHF
TRBV5-1,-,TRBJ1-6,few,TGCGCCAGCAGCTTGGAAGCGCGGGGGGGATCACCCCTCCACTTT,CASSLEARGGSPLHF
TRBV7-7,-,TRBJ1-5,-,TGTGCTAGCAGCTTATACAGTGGTCAGCCCCAGCATTTT,CASSLYSGQPQHF
TRBV19,TRBD2,TRBJ2-5,-,TGTGCCAGTAGTAAGTGTGGGACGGGGGGTCGGAAGACCCAGTACTTC,CASSKCGTGGRKTQYF
TRBV4-1,TRBD2,TRBJ2-5,-,TGCGCCAGCAGCCAAGATCAGGCAGCGGGGGCCCAAGAGACCCAGTACTTC,CASSQDQAAGAQETQYF
TRBV30,TRBD1,TRBJ1-1,-,TGTGCCTGGAGTGCCGTGGACAGGAAGGACACTGAAGCTTTCTTT,CAWSAVDRKDTEAFF
TRBV9,TRBD1,TRBJ1-1,-,TGTGCCAGCAGCCACTCGAGGGGGCATCTTGACACTGAAGCTTTCTTT,CASSHSRGHLDTEAFF
TRBV15,-,TRBJ1-2,-,TGTGCCACCAAGGCAGGAACTAACTATGGCTACACCTTC,CATKAGTNYGYTF
TRBV6-1,TRBD1,TRBJ1-3,few,TGTGCCAGCAGTGAATGGCGGGACAGCGCTGGAAACACCATATATTTT,CASSEWRDSAGNTIYF
TRBV2,-,TRBJ2-1,-,TGTGCCAGCAGTTTGAGGAATGAGCAGTTCTTC,CASSLRNEQFF
TRBV7-8,TRBD1,TRBJ2-1,-,TGTGCCAGCAGCACGTACCGGGACAGGGGGGACAATGAGCAGTTCTTC,CASSTYRDRGDNEQFF
TRBV2,-,TRBJ1-2,-,TGTGCCAGTCTCCGACATGGGCTTTCTAACTATGGCTACACCTTC,CASLRHGLSNYGYTF
TRBV10-3,TRBD1,TRBJ2-7,-,TGTGCCATCAGTGAGGGGACAGGTAACCACGAGCAGTACTTC,CAISEGTGNHEQYF
TRBV11-2,-,TRBJ2-1,once,TGTGCCAGCAGCTTAGAACAGGTTTACAATGAGCAGTTCTTC,CASSLEQVYNEQFF
TRBV7-9,-,TRBJ2-3,-,TGTGCCAGCAGCCCCCGATCGCGGAGCACAGATACGCAGTATTTT,CASSPRSRSTDTQYF
TRBV2,TRBD2,TRBJ2-3,-,TGTGCCAGCACTATACAGCGGGGTTGGAGCACAGATACGCAGTATTTT,CASTIQRGWSTDTQYF
TRBV15,-,TRBJ1-2,medium-sized,TGTGCCACCAGCAGAGATCGGGAAACCTACACCTTC,CATSRDRETYTF
TRBV6-5,TRBD1,TRBJ1-2,-,TGTGCCAGCAGTTACTCGGGACAGCCGTATGGCTACACCTTC,CASSYSGQPYGYTF
TRBV5-5,-,TRBJ2-2,-,TGTGCCAGCAGCCCCCAGTTAACCGGGGAGCTGTTTTTT,CASSPQLTGELFF
TRBV7-2,-,TRBJ1-1,-,TGTGCCAGCAGCTTAGCATGGGGGCCGGGAGCTTTCTTT,CASSLAWGPGAFF
TRBV9,-,TRBJ2-3,-,TGTGCCAGCAGCGGTTGGGGATCCGGAGGTTTCACAGATACGCAGTATTTT,CASSGWGSGGFTDTQYF
TRBV19,TRBD1,TRBJ1-1,-,TGTGCCAGTAGTGATCCGGGACAGGGGGTCATAGAAGCTTTCTTT,CASSDPGQGVIEAFF
TRBV2,-,TRBJ1-1,-,TGTGCCAGCAGAGAACACAGGGACACTGAAGCTTTCTTT,CASREHRDTEAFF
TRBV6-6,-,TRBJ1-5,once,TGTGCCAGCAGTTTGGACAGCCTTAGCAATCAGCCCCAGCATTTT,CASSLDSLSNQPQHF
TRBV21-1,-,TRBJ1-1,once,TGTGCCAGCAGCAAAGCGCTTGGGGACAGGAAGATGAACACTGAAGCTTTCTTT,CASSKALGDRKMNTEAFF
TRBV7-3,-,TRBJ1-1,-,TGTGCCAGCAGCTTAGGAGCGATTATGAACACTGAAGCTTTCTTT,CASSLGAIMNTEAFF
TRBV6-1,-,TRBJ1-6,-,TGTGCCAGCAGCCCGTTCAGGGGATCACCCCTCCACTTT,CASSPFRGSPLHF